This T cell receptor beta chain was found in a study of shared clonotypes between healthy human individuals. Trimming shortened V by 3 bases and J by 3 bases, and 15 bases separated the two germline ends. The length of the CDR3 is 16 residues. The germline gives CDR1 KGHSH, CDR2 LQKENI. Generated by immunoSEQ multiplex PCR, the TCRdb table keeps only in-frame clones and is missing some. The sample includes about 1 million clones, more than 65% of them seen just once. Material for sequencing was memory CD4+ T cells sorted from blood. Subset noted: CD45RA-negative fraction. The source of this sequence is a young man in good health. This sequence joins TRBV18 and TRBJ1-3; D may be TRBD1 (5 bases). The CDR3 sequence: CASSPPAGAGGNTIYF. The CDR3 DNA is TGTGCCAGCTCACCCCCCGCTGGGGCCGGTGGAAACACCATATATTTT.